Listed here are 26 T cell receptor beta chains from one sample, sequenced in a study of blood T cell repertoires in COVID-19. Sequencing was performed with immunoSEQ multiplex PCR; in TCRdb, only in-frame clones are kept and a portion is missing. This table holds around 100,000 clones, about 88% found once. Material for sequencing was peripheral blood. These receptors were collected from a man between 40 and 49 years old with acute or convalescent COVID-19.

This rearrangement joins TRBV4-1 to TRBJ2-2; no clear D gene. The CDR3 runs 17 residues. CDR1 and CDR2 (germline): MGHRA, YSYEKL. V gave up 0 bases and J gave up 4 bases, with 15 bases separating them. The CDR3 bases are TGCGCCAGCAGCCAAGACTGGCTCAGGCAGAGCACCGGGGAGCTGTTTTTT. Its protein product is CASSQDWLRQSTGELFF.

CDR3 coding DNA: TGTGCCAGCACCTCATTACAGGGGAGCTCCTACAATGAGCAGTTCTTC. It specifies CASTSLQGSSYNEQFF. The chain employs TRBV28 and TRBJ2-1; 7 bases agree with TRBD1. Losses at the gene ends were 7 bases for V and 0 bases for J; bases not matched to a gene: 9. CDR1 is MDHEN, CDR2 SYDVKM, per germline. The CDR3 spans 16 residues.

V usage is TRBV7-8 and J usage is TRBJ1-1, with TRBD1 as a possible D gene (5 bases). Germline V gene sequence: CDR1 SGHVS, CDR2 FQNEAQ. The V end was cut by 1 base, the J end by 1 base, with 16 bases between. The CDR3 is 17 residues long. CDR3 region: CASSLDWGSWGNTEAFF. The CDR3 nucleotides read TGTGCCAGCAGCTTAGATTGGGGCAGCTGGGGGAACACTGAAGCTTTCTTT.

The CDR3 nucleotides read TGTGCCAGCAGCTTAGGGGCCAACACCGGGGAGCTGTTTTTT. This codes for CASSLGANTGELFF. The chain has TRBV11-3 and TRBJ2-2; D gene uncertain. The CDR3 consists of 14 residues. Germline V gene data show CDR1 as SGHNT and CDR2 as YENEEA. Deletions cut 1 base from V and 2 bases from J, with 5 bases between.

This sequence joins TRBV18 and TRBJ2-7, with D possibly TRBD2 on 7 matching bases. This CDR3 is built from 14 residues. Deletions cut 4 bases from V and 0 bases from J, with 10 bases between. Germline-derived CDR1 and CDR2 are KGHSH and LQKENI. CDR3 sequence reads: CASSQGGSSYEQYF. The CDR3 DNA is TGTGCCAGCTCACAGGGGGGGAGCTCCTACGAGCAGTACTTC.

This chain joins TRBV7-6 and TRBJ2-3, with 7 bases that match TRBD2. The junction had 11 bases not matched to a gene; V was cut back by 3 bases and J by 5 bases. Per germline, CDR1 SGHVS and CDR2 FNYEAQ. The CDR3 length is 16 residues. DNA for the CDR3: TGTGCCAGCAGCTTCGGACTAGTCACTGGGGGAGATACGCAGTATTTT. The encoded protein is CASSFGLVTGGDTQYF.

The chain couples TRBV20-1 to TRBJ1-2; no clear D gene. The germline V and J ends were trimmed by 3 bases and 7 bases, with 15 bases remaining between them. CDR1 and CDR2 from the germline V gene are DFQATT and SNEGSKA (reference sequence). CDR3 length equals 13 residues. This CDR3 reads CSASGPEYSGYTF. Here the CDR3 DNA reads TGCAGTGCTAGTGGTCCGGAATACAGTGGCTACACCTTC.

The gene calls are TRBV6-5 and TRBJ1-4, with a weak D call TRBD1 (5 bases). Germline values: CDR1 MNHEY, CDR2 SVGAGI. Trimming pared 0 bases from V and 7 bases from J, leaving 12 bases between. The CDR3 has 15 residues. The CDR3 nucleotides are TGTGCCAGCAGTTACTCCCCAGGGAAGGGTGAAAAACTGTTTTTT. As protein: CASSYSPGKGEKLFF.

V is TRBV6-1 and J is TRBJ1-6, with D perhaps matching TRBD1 (6 bases). Trimming removed 3 bases at V and 7 bases at J, with 16 bases between. The germline gives CDR1 MNHNS, CDR2 SASEGT. The CDR3 length is 16 residues. The CDR3 nucleotides read TGTGCCAGCAGTGACCAGTACAGGGAGAGGAATTCACCCCTCCACTTT. It is translated as CASSDQYRERNSPLHF.

This rearrangement joins TRBV19 to TRBJ1-5; a weak D match, TRBD1 (6 bases). The CDR3 loop spans 14 amino acids. Germline loops: CDR1 LNHDA, CDR2 SQIVND (reference sequence). V lost 6 bases and J lost 3, with 12 bases in between. The DNA of the CDR3 is TGTGCCAGTAGATACAGGGAGCTCAATCAGCCCCAGCATTTT. Its translation: CASRYRELNQPQHF.

This chain joins TRBV6-5 and TRBJ2-3; D remains unclear. CDR3 size: 14 residues. In germline, CDR1 is MNHEY, CDR2 SVGAGI. Trimming cost V 5 bases and J 0 bases, with 9 bases left between them. The CDR3 region is CASSKTTSTDTQYF. CDR3 in DNA: TGTGCCAGCAGTAAGACAACTAGCACAGATACGCAGTATTTT.

This clone was seen more than once but under ten times. V usage is TRBV6-5 and J usage is TRBJ2-7; D unclear. This CDR3 has 14 residues. V lost 6 bases and J 1 base, leaving 13 bases between the germline ends. The germline V gene has CDR1 MNHEY and CDR2 SVGAGI. CDR3 protein: CASSTQPSSYEQYF. The CDR3 DNA is TGTGCCAGCAGCACACAGCCTTCTTCCTACGAGCAGTACTTC.

V usage is TRBV5-1 and J usage is TRBJ1-1, with 8 bases fitting TRBD1. The CDR3 contains 16 residues. Germline values: CDR1 SGHRS, CDR2 YFSETQ. With V trimmed by 3 bases and J by 0 bases, 7 bases remained unmatched. CDR3 coding DNA: TGCGCCAGCAGCTCCGGACAGGGCCTCATGAACACTGAAGCTTTCTTT. It encodes CASSSGQGLMNTEAFF.

This sequence joins TRBV7-8 and TRBJ2-1; TRBD2 matches 7 bases. The V segment lost 5 bases and the J segment 2 bases; nucleotides outside the gene matches: 6. This CDR3 is 15 amino acids long. CDR1 and CDR2 from the germline V gene are SGHVS and FQNEAQ. CDR3 nucleotide sequence: TGTGCCAGCAGCCCTAGCGGAATTCCCTACAATGAGCAGTTCTTC. As protein: CASSPSGIPYNEQFF.

This clone was seen just once. The chain employs TRBV16 and TRBJ2-5, with 9 bases identical to TRBD1. The germline V gene encodes CDR1 KGHSY and CDR2 FQNENV. There are 17 residues in the CDR3. Trimming took 4 bases from V and 5 from J; bases not matched to a gene: 14. The CDR3 sequence: CASSLGRDRALGETQYF. CDR3 bases: TGTGCCAGCAGCCTGGGCCGGGACAGGGCTTTAGGGGAGACCCAGTACTTC.

The table lists this clone with a few counts. The V and J genes are TRBV10-3 and TRBJ2-7, with 8 bases aligning to TRBD2. The trim removed 3 bases at V and 1 base at J, leaving 5 bases unmatched. CDR1 and CDR2 from the germline V gene are ENHRY and SYGVKD. There are 15 residues in the CDR3. Here the CDR3 reads CAISDPGTRSYEQYF. The CDR3 nucleotides read TGTGCCATCAGTGACCCCGGGACTAGGTCCTACGAGCAGTACTTC.

The chain is built from TRBV18 and TRBJ2-5; D might be TRBD1 (6 bases). Trimming removed 3 bases at V and 3 bases at J, with 8 bases between. This CDR3 is 13 amino acids long. Germline assignment: CDR1 KGHSH and CDR2 LQKENI. CDR3 in DNA: TGTGCCAGCTCACCCCGACAGGAAGAGACCCAGTACTTC. Its translation: CASSPRQEETQYF.

The gene calls are TRBV27 and TRBJ2-1; 7 bases map to TRBD1. Germline trimming cut 5 bases from V and 8 bases from J; bases unmatched to any gene: 9. The length of the CDR3 is 14 residues. From germline, CDR1 is MNHEY and CDR2 SMNVEV (reference sequence). The CDR3 protein is CASSLRDSYDEQFF. The CDR3 nucleotides read TGTGCCAGCAGTCTACGGGACAGTTATGATGAGCAGTTCTTC.

The chain links TRBV15 to TRBJ2-1; the match to TRBD1 covers 7 bases. The trim removed 11 bases at V and 7 bases at J, leaving 17 bases unmatched. Per germline, CDR1 LNHNV and CDR2 YYDKDF (reference sequence). The CDR3 consists of 15 residues. This chain's CDR3 is CAARSGTDLRNEQFF. The CDR3, as DNA: TGTGCCGCTCGGTCCGGGACAGATCTAAGGAATGAGCAGTTCTTC.

V and J are TRBV10-1 and TRBJ2-1, with 9 positions matching TRBD2. V lost 11 bases to trimming and J lost 5 bases; unmatched junction nucleotides: 13. Germline values: CDR1 WNHNN, CDR2 SYGVQD (reference sequence). This CDR3 comprises 15 residues. In nucleotides, the CDR3 is TGCGCCGGGGGAGTAGCGGGAGAGACTAACAATGAGCAGTTCTTC. This translates into CAGGVAGETNNEQFF.

The rearrangement joins TRBV12-3 or TRBV12-4 to TRBJ2-7, with TRBD1 identical over 7 bases. CDR3 size: 13 residues. The J segment lost 3 bases and the V segment lost 8 bases, leaving 7 bases of the junction unmatched. Here the CDR3 reads CASSRDRVYEQYF. CDR3 in DNA: TGTGCCAGCTCTCGGGACAGAGTCTACGAGCAGTACTTC.

The genes are TRBV4-1 and TRBJ1-2; the match to TRBD1 covers 8 bases. Germline values: CDR1 MGHRA, CDR2 YSYEKL. Trimming cost V 2 bases and J 4 bases; bases outside gene matches: 6. This CDR3 is built from 15 residues. The CDR3 DNA reads as TGCGCCAGCAGCCAAAGGGCAGGGGGCGCCTATGGCTACACCTTC. It translates to CASSQRAGGAYGYTF.

The chain is built from TRBV4-2 and TRBJ1-2; D ambiguous. The CDR3 loop spans 13 amino acids. Trimming took off 0 bases at V and 7 bases at J, with 9 bases between the two ends. Per the germline V gene, CDR1 is LGHNA and CDR2 is YNFKEQ. The CDR3 region has the DNA TGTGCCAGCAGCCAAGACCCTCAGGTTGGCTACACCTTC. It yields the protein CASSQDPQVGYTF.

CDR3 sequence reads: CATSREGQGARTGELFF. CDR3 nucleotide sequence: TGTGCCACCAGCAGAGAGGGACAGGGGGCGAGGACCGGGGAGCTGTTTTTT. The chain has TRBV15 and TRBJ2-2; 12 positions match TRBD1. The V gene's germline CDR1 is LNHNV and CDR2 YYDKDF (reference sequence). The CDR3 covers 17 residues. V lost 0 bases to trimming and J lost 5 bases; unmatched junction nucleotides: 4. Full variable domain (outside the CDR3, taken from reference TRBV15 and TRBJ2-2): DAMVIQNPRYQVTQFGKPVTLSCSQTLNHNVMYWYQQKSSQAPKLLFHYYDKDFNNEADTPDNFQSRRPNTSFCFLDIRSPGLGDTAMYLCATSREGQGARTGELFFGEGSRLTVL.

The chain is built from TRBV7-2 and TRBJ1-6; tentatively, D is TRBD1 (5 bases). Trimming left V 7 bases short and J 9 bases short, with 19 bases between. The CDR3 consists of 15 residues. Germline CDR1 SGHTA, CDR2 FQGNSA. CDR3: CASNPLGTLGSPLHF. The CDR3 DNA reads TGTGCCAGCAACCCCTTAGGGACTTTGGGTTCACCCCTCCACTTT. Looking up the rest from reference TRBV7-2 and TRBJ1-6 gives the full variable domain: GAGVSQSPSNKVTEKGKDVELRCDPISGHTALYWYRQSLGQGLEFLIYFQGNSAPDKSGLPSDRFSAERTGGSVSTLTIQRTQQEDSAVYLCASNPLGTLGSPLHFGNGTRLTVT.

J is TRBJ2-1 and V is TRBV27; D might be TRBD2 (6 bases). Germline V lookup: CDR1 MNHEY, CDR2 SMNVEV (reference sequence). The CDR3 has 14 amino acids. The germline V and J ends were trimmed by 11 bases and 8 bases, with 22 bases remaining between them. The CDR3 region is CASSRGPPRDEQFF. The DNA of the CDR3 is TGTGCCTCTTCGCGGGGCCCCCCTAGGGATGAGCAGTTCTTC.